The clone carrying this T cell receptor (beta chain) was counted between two and nine times. Its matching antigen is unknown. Then a second PCR, running about 6 to 11 cycles, was carried out with a sample-barcoded 5' primer and a J-beta primer mix. Via MiXCR, TCRdb re-called the 5' RACE reads, giving one row per CDR3 protein. Of about 1.8 million distinct CDR3 sequences listed, around 48% are singletons. The data originate from a study of blood T cells in healthy people across ages. Trimming took 7 bases from V and 4 from J; bases not matched to a gene: 6. The CDR3 contains 14 residues. Regarding the study as a whole: Among long-lived donors, naive CD4+ cells were more numerous and diversity higher than in aged donors. Unsorted PBMC input precluded a conclusive naive versus antigen-experienced comparison.

Sequenced material: blood. The rearrangement links TRBV12-3 or TRBV12-4 to TRBJ2-3; 9 nucleotides match TRBD2. This sequence was found in a woman aged 40-49 years in good health. CDR3 loop: CASTRGLASDTQYF. CDR3 coding DNA: TGTGCCAGCACAAGGGGACTAGCATCAGATACGCAGTATTTT.